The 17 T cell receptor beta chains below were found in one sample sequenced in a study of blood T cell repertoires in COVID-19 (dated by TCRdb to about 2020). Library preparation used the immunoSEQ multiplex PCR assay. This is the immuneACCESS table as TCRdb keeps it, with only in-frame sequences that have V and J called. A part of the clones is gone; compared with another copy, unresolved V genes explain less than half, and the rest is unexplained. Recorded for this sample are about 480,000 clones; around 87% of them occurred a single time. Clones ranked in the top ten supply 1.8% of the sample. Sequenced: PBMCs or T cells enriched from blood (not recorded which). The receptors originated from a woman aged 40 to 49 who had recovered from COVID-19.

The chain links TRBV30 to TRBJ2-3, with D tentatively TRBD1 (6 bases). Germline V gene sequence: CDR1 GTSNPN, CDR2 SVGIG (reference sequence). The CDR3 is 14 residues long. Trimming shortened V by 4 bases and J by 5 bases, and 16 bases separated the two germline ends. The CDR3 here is CAWTWDTGRDTQYF. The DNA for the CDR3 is TGTGCCTGGACCTGGGACACGGGACGAGATACGCAGTATTTT.

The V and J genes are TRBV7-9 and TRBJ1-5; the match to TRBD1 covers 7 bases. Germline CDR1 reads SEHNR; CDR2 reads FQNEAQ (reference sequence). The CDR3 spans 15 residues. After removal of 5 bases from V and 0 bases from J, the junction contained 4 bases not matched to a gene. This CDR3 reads CASSPGQNSNQPQHF. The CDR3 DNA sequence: TGTGCCAGCAGCCCGGGACAGAATAGCAATCAGCCCCAGCATTTT.

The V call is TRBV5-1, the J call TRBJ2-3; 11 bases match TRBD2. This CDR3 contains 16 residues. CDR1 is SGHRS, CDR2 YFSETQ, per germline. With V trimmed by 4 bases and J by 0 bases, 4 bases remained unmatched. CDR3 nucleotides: TGCGCCAGCAGCGAAGGGACTAGCGGTAGCACAGATACGCAGTATTTT. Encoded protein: CASSEGTSGSTDTQYF. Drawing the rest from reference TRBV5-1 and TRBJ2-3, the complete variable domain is KAGVTQTPRYLIKTRGQQVTLSCSPISGHRSVSWYQQTPGQGLQFLFEYFSETQRNKGNFPGRFSGRQFSNSRSEMNVSTLELGDSALYLCASSEGTSGSTDTQYFGPGTRLTVL.

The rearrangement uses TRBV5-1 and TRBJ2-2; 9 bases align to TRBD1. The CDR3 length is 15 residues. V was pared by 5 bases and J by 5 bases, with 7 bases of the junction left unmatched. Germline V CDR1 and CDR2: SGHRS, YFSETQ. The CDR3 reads CASSPDRGKTGELFF. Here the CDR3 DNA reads TGCGCCAGCAGTCCGGACAGGGGAAAGACCGGGGAGCTGTTTTTT.

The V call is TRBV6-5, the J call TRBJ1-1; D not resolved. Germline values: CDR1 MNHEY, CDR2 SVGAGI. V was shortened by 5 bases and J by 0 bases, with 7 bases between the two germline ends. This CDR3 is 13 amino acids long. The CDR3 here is CASSTHLNTEAFF. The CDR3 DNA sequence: TGTGCCAGCAGTACTCATTTGAACACTGAAGCTTTCTTT.

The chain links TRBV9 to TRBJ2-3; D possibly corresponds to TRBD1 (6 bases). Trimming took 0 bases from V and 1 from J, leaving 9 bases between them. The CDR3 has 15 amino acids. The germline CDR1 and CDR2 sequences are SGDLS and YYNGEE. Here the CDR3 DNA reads TGTGCCAGCAGCGTAGCAGGGGAACGCACAGATACGCAGTATTTT. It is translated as CASSVAGERTDTQYF.

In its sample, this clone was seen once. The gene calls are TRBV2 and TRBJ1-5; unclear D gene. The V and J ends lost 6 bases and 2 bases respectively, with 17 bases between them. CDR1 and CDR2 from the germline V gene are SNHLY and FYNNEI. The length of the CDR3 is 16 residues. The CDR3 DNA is TGTGCCAGCAGGGCCGTTTCCGGGAGAGGCAATCAGCCCCAGCATTTT. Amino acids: CASRAVSGRGNQPQHF.

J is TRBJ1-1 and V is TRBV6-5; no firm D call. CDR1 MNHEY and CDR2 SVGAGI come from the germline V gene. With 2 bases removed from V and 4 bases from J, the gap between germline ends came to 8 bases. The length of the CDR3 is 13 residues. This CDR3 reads CASSYGLSTEAFF. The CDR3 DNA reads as TGTGCCAGCAGTTACGGGCTAAGCACTGAAGCTTTCTTT.

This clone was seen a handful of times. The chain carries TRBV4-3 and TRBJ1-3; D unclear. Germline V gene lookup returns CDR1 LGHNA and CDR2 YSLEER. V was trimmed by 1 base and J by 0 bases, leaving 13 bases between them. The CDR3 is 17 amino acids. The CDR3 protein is CASSQVRGWGSGNTIYF. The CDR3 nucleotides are TGCGCCAGCAGCCAAGTTCGGGGATGGGGCTCTGGAAACACCATATATTTT.

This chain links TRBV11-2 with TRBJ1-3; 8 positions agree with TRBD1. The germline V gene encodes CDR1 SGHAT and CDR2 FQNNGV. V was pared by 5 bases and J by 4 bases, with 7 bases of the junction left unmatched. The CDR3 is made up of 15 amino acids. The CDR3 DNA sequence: TGTGCCAGCAGCCCGCTACAGGGGGGAGGAAACACCATATATTTT. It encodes CASSPLQGGGNTIYF.

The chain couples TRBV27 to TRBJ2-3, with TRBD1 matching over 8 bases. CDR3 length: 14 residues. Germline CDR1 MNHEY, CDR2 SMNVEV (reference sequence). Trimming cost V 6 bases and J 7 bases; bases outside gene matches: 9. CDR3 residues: CASSRSRTGHTQYF. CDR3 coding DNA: TGTGCCAGCAGCCGGTCTCGGACAGGGCATACGCAGTATTTT.

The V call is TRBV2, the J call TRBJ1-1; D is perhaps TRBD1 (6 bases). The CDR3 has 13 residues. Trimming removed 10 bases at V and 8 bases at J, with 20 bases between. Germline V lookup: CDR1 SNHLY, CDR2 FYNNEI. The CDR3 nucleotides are TGTGCCAAGACCACAGGGTCCAACTCGGAAGCTTTCTTT. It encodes CAKTTGSNSEAFF.

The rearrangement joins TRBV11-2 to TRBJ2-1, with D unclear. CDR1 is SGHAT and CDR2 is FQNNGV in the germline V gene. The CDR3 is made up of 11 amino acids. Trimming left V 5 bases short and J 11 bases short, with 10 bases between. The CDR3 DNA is TGTGCCAGCAGCACAGAACGCCAGCAGTTCTTC. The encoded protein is CASSTERQQFF.

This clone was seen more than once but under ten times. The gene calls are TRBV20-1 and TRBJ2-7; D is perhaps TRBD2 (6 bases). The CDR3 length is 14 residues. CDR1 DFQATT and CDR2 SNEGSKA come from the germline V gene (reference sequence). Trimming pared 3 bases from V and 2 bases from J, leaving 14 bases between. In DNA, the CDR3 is TGCAGTGCTAGTGGCGTGGCGGGGACCTACGAGCAGTACTTC. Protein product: CSASGVAGTYEQYF.

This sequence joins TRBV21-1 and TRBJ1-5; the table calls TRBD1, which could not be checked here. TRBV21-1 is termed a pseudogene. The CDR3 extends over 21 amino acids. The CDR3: CASSSRSTGASIGNSNQPQHF. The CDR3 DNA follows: TGTGCCAGCAGCTCAAGAAGTACAGGGGCCTCTATTGGGAATAGCAATCAGCCCCAGCATTTT.

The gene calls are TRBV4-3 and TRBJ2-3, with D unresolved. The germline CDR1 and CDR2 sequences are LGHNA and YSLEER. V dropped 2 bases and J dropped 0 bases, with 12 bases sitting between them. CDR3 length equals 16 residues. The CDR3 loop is CASSQLGALSTDTQYF. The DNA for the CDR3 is TGCGCCAGCAGCCAACTAGGCGCCCTAAGCACAGATACGCAGTATTTT.

CDR3 in amino acids: CASSKEALGTEITGELFF. The CDR3 DNA reads as TGTGCCAGCAGCAAAGAGGCACTCGGGACAGAGATCACCGGGGAGCTGTTTTTT. The chain joins TRBV21-1 to TRBJ2-2; the D call in the table, TRBD1, was not verified against the DNA. TRBV21-1 is marked as a pseudogene. The CDR3 has 18 amino acids.